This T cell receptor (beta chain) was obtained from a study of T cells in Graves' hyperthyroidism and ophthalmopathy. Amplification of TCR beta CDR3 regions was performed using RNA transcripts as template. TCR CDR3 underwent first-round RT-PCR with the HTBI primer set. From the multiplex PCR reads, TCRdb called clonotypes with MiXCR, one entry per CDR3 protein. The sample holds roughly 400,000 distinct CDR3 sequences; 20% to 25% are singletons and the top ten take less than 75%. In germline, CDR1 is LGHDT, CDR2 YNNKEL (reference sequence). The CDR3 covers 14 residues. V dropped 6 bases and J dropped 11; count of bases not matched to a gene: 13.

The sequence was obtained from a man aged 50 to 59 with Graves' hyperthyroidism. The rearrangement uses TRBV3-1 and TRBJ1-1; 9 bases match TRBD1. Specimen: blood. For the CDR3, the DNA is TGTGCCAGCAGTACAGGGGGCGCCGAGCGAAGGGCTTTCTTT. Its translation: CASSTGGAERRAFF.